These T cell receptor beta chains were read from a single sample in a study of cytomegalovirus exposure and HLA in healthy donors. The repertoire was sequenced with immunoSEQ multiplex PCR; TCRdb's copy has only in-frame clones and lacks some. Of roughly 130,000 clones in the sample, roughly 63% were seen once. The material sequenced was PBMCs. The receptors were gathered from a man aged 25-45 years in good health and CMV-seropositive. CDR3s include the opening cysteine and the closing phenylalanine or tryptophan.

V	length	J	CDR3
TRBV6-1	15	TRBJ1-5	CASSEQGGSNQPQHF
TRBV28	17	TRBJ2-2	CASSFPGLAGVIGELFF
TRBV10-1	17	TRBJ1-2	CASSDPGQGPRAYGYTF
TRBV6-1	16	TRBJ2-7	CASSEINTGRDYEQYF
TRBV4-2	17	TRBJ2-3	CASSPLPGILLPDTQYF
TRBV19	14	TRBJ2-1	CASSRREIHNEQFF
TRBV10-3	14	TRBJ1-1	CAMTRGGLNTEAFF
TRBV30	15	TRBJ1-2	CAWSVKSAVGDGYTF
TRBV7-8	17	TRBJ1-2	CASSLLIRQGTNYGYTF
TRBV7-9	15	TRBJ1-1	CASSSHTRGDTEAFF
TRBV9	13	TRBJ1-2	CASSVVAGEGYTF
TRBV6-1	15	TRBJ2-7	CASSEATVFTYEQYF
TRBV7-2	14	TRBJ1-2	CASSLRGHVYGYTF
TRBV13	14	TRBJ1-4	CASSSGGFGEKLFF
TRBV5-4	12	TRBJ2-3	CASSPTGDTQYF
TRBV11-2	17	TRBJ1-4	CASSPRGTTVGREKLFF
TRBV5-1	19	TRBJ2-1	CASSRFLAGGISSYNEQFF
TRBV27	13	TRBJ2-7	CASSSRVPYEQYF
TRBV28	14	TRBJ2-2	CASSQTGGNGELFF
TRBV5-4	17	TRBJ2-5	CASSSGTSGRSEETQYF
TRBV2	13	TRBJ2-7	CASSLAGGYEQYF
TRBV9	13	TRBJ1-2	CASSVEPGEGYTF
TRBV2	12	TRBJ2-2	CASSSDTGELFF
TRBV19	15	TRBJ2-2	CASSIQGANTGELFF
TRBV29-1	15	TRBJ1-3	CSATWGGNSGNTIYF
TRBV5-4	15	TRBJ2-7	CASSLGGTGNYEQYF
TRBV18	14	TRBJ2-1	CASSPGQGGNEQFF
TRBV28	14	TRBJ2-4	CASSSRRETPIQYF
TRBV7-2	14	TRBJ2-7	CASSLDSWSYEQYF
TRBV5-4	15	TRBJ2-2	CASSSARLGTGELFF
TRBV5-1	15	TRBJ2-7	CASSLPTSGSYEQYF
TRBV6-6	16	TRBJ1-3	CASRSTGGASGNTIYF
TRBV12-5	15	TRBJ2-7	CASGLGSPPSWEQYF
TRBV6-5	15	TRBJ1-2	CASSYKAGTLYGYTF
TRBV9	18	TRBJ2-5	CASSASLRGLQGEETQYF
TRBV6-5	14	TRBJ2-7	CASSYSQETYEQYF
TRBV28	15	TRBJ1-4	CASISRGLSNEKLFF
TRBV5-4	13	TRBJ2-5	CASSSRRGGTQYF
TRBV7-7	15	TRBJ2-7	CASSLAGGSGYEQYF
TRBV2	17	TRBJ2-6	CASSAPGTGPGANVLTF